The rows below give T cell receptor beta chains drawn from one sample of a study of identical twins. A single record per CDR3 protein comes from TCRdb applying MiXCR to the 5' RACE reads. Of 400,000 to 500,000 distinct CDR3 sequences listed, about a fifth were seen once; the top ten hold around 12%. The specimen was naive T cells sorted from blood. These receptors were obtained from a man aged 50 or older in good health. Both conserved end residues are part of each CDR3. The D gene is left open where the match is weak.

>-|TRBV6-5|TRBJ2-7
CASGEGSYEQYF
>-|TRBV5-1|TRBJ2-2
CASRAAGHTAGELFF
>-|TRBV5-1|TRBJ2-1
CASSSTGDYYNEQFF
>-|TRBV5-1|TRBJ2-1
CASSLGPWTDPSYNEQFF
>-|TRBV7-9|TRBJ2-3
CASSFRDTDTQYF
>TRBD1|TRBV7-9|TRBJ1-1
CASSVGQGAAEAFF
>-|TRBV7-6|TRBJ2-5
CASRRRGPQETQYF
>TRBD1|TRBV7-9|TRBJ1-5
CASSHGQDSNQPQHF
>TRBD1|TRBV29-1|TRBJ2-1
CSVDTGEGYNEQFF
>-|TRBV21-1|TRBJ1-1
CASTRGQTAVGPMASNTEAFF
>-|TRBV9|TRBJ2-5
CASSVGSAQETQYF
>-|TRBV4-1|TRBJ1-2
CASSPEGGGYGYTF
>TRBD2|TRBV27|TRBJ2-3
CASSLAGGPVDTQYF
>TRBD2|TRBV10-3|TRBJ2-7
CAISEPGLAGVYEQYF
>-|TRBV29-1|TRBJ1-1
CSVLRAGRDAFF
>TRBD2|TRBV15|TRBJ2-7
CATSNPPWREGRYEQYF
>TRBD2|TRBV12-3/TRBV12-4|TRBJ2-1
CASSPGTSGVNEQFF
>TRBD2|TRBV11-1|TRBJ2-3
CASSSPHFQTSGPLTDTQYF
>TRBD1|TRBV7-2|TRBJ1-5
CASSMDRAGNQPQHF
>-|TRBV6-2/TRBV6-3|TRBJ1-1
CASRRDHFMNTEAFF
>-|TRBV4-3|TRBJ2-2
CASSQDRLTTGELFF
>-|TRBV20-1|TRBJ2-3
CSARDTQGLTDTQYF
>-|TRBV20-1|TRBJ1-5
CSAPPEANQPQHF
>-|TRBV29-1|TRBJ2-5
CSVVRYQETQYF
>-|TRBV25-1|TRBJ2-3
CASSESLAGGHTDTQYF
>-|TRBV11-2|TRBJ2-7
CASSSLGGTYEQYF
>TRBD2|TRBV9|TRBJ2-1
CASSSIRAGGSYNEQFF
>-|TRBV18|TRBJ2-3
CASSPEPSTDTQYF
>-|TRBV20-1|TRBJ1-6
CSATRQSSYNSPLHF
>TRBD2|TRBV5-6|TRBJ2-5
CASQNSGGPQETQYF
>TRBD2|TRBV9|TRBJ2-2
CASSSTVGTSGRSGTGELFF
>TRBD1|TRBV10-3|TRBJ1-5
CAISEGGQFSNQPQHF
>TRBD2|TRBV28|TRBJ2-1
CASRPGLAAPYNEQFF
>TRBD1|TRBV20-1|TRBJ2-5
CSARTGFQTQYF
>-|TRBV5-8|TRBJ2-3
CASSPKRGGPDTQYF
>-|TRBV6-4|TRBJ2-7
CASSDVRGWERYEQYF
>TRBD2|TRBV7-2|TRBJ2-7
CASSLGLSGSREQYF
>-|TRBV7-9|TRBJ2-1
CASSLGGSNEQFF
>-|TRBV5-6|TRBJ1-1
CASSLGNGAEAFF
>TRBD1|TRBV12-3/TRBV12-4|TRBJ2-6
CASRTDRGNSGANVLTF
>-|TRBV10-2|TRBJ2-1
CASSLAPALSSYNEQFF
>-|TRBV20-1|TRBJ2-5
CSASFSQAATQYF
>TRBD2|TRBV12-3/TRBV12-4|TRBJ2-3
CASSFFAGGLTDTQYF
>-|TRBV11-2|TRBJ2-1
CASSLGPPRWRTYNEQFF
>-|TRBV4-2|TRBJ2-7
CASSHHGASYEQYF
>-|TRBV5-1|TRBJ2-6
CASSREGSGANVLTF
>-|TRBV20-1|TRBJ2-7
CSARAARGALLYEQYF
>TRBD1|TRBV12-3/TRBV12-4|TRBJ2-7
CASTPGQGLSYEQYF
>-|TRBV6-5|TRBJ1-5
CASSSGVGPQHF
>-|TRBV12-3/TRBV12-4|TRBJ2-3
CASSLSDQGSFTDTQYF
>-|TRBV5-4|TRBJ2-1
CASSIFVGPHEQFF
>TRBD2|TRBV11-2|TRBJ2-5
CASSPVFAGGGNRKETQYF
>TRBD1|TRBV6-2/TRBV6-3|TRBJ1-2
CASSGTALYGYTF
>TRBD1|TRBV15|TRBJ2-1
CATSRQGAGEQFF
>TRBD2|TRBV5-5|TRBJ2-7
CASSLDGGGIYEQYF